A selection of T cell receptor beta chains follows, all from one sample in a study of shared clonotypes between healthy human individuals. Libraries were prepared by immunoSEQ multiplex PCR; TCRdb keeps only in-frame clonotypes and omits some of them. The table lists about 2 million clones, around 96% of them singletons. Material for sequencing was naive CD8+ T cells sorted from blood. The receptors derive from a man aged 18-30 years in good health. CDR3s leave out the opening cysteine and the closing phenylalanine or tryptophan. Where a row states a size, it is once, few, many or the class of an expanded clone; other rows omit it.

abundance	v_gene	CDR3aa
.	TRBV28	ASSQPGTAYEQY
.	TRBV6-6	ASSSPGQGYEQY
.	TRBV6-7	ASSPDRGNYGYT
.	TRBV13	ASSTGEDWNEQY
.	TRBV27	ASTTSGSSDTQY
.	TRBV13	ASSLVSYNEQF
.	TRBV28	ASSPSSSGSPLH
.	TRBV7-9	ASSSGTGGSYGYT
.	TRBV14	ASSQDRGSSYNEQF
.	TRBV4-1	ASSLSSPADGYT
.	TRBV27	ASSLLGGFSNQPQH
once	TRBV27	ASSFLGNSADTQY
.	TRBV4-1	ASSQDYSNQPQH
.	TRBV4-3	ASSQDPGVGQGARGDTGELF
.	TRBV4-1	ASSQEDRFPRDTQY
.	TRBV21-1	ASSSTRLYEQY
.	TRBV9	ASSVGGGVGYGYT
.	TRBV19	ASSIGTLAGGAYNEQF
.	TRBV5-1	ASSLADTEAF
once	TRBV7-9	ASSVDRVFTEAF
.	TRBV15	ATSRGAQETQY
.	TRBV2	ASSGGFNQPQH